This T cell receptor (beta chain) was identified during a study of cytomegalovirus exposure and HLA in healthy donors. Study results and caveats: Later analysis identified a missense DCLRE1C variant that was linked to TCR beta V- and J-gene trimming. Reports indicate that TCR beta sequences accurately predicted the HLA-A and HLA-B alleles of most subjects.

The PCR ran on 60 Vbeta and 13 Jbeta primers. Sequenced by immunoSEQ multiplex PCR; TCRdb stores in-frame clones only, minus some. Of 140,000 or so clones detected, about 82% appear once; the ten largest clones hold around 3.7%. On this clone: Its target is not known.

Sequencing was carried out using PBMCs. The sequence was obtained from a male donor in good health and CMV-seronegative.

DNA of the CDR3: TGTGCCAGCAGCTTAATTGGCGGGAGGGTCCATGAGCAGTTCTTC. Translation: CASSLIGGRVHEQFF. The chain couples TRBV27 to TRBJ2-1; 9 bases line up with TRBD2. Trimming removed 6 bases from V and 8 bases from J; junction bases left unmatched: 11. The CDR3 extends over 15 amino acids. In germline, CDR1 is MNHEY, CDR2 SMNVEV (reference sequence).